This TCR beta chain was documented in a study of PD-L1 blockade in urothelial cancer. Profiled with immunoSEQ multiplex PCR; TCRdb holds only in-frame clones, not every one. The sample yields about 87,000 clones, 80% to 85% seen once. Time point denoted: pretreatment peripheral blood. CDR3 length: 13 residues. V shed 8 bases, J shed 1 base, and the junction held 3 bases outside the gene matches. The germline V gene has CDR1 WSHSY and CDR2 SAAADI. The receptor was isolated from a man in his 60s with urothelial cancer. The chain uses TRBV10-2 and TRBJ1-1; 8 positions match TRBD1. The sample here was PBMCs, taken around atezolizumab (anti-PD-L1) treatment. The CDR3 loop is CASEGTGNTEAFF. DNA for the CDR3: TGCGCCAGCGAAGGGACAGGGAACACTGAAGCTTTCTTT.